Presented here are 15 T cell receptor beta chains from one specimen sequenced in a study of cytomegalovirus exposure and HLA in healthy donors. Sequencing was performed with immunoSEQ multiplex PCR; in TCRdb, only in-frame clones are kept and a portion is missing. The profile shows roughly 120,000 clones, roughly 94% of them singletons. Sequencing was done on a sample of PBMCs. The receptors derive from a woman under 30 in good health and CMV-seronegative.

CDR3 protein: CASSLETGGYTF. The CDR3 region has the DNA TGTGCCAGCAGCTTAGAGACAGGGGGCTACACCTTC. The V gene is TRBV5-5, the J gene TRBJ1-2; 7 bases are shared with TRBD1. CDR3 length equals 12 residues. CDR1 is SGHKS and CDR2 is YYEKEE in the germline V gene (reference sequence). Losses at the gene ends were 2 bases for V and 8 bases for J; bases not matched to a gene: 3.

This rearrangement joins TRBV6-5 to TRBJ1-5, with 9 bases aligning to TRBD1. This CDR3 region has 14 residues. J lost 4 bases, V lost 4 bases, and 2 bases had no gene match. Germline V gives CDR1 MNHEY, CDR2 SVGAGI. CDR3 in DNA: TGTGCCAGCAGTTTCGGGACAGGGAATCAGCCCCAGCATTTT. Translation: CASSFGTGNQPQHF.

The J gene is TRBJ2-7, the V gene TRBV2, with 9 nucleotides matching TRBD1. The CDR3 has 15 residues. After removal of 4 bases from V and 2 bases from J, the junction contained 6 bases not matched to a gene. Germline assignment: CDR1 SNHLY and CDR2 FYNNEI. CDR3 loop: CASSASGTGTYEQYF. CDR3 sequence (DNA): TGTGCCAGCAGTGCCTCCGGGACAGGGACCTACGAGCAGTACTTC.

The chain recombines TRBV30 with TRBJ1-2; D possibly corresponds to TRBD1 (5 bases). The CDR3 extends over 13 amino acids. Germline-derived CDR1 and CDR2 are GTSNPN and SVGIG (reference sequence). V shed 7 bases and J shed 7 bases, with 19 bases lying between them. The CDR3 is CASRPGEASGYTF. CDR3 in DNA: TGTGCCTCGCGTCCGGGGGAGGCGAGTGGCTACACCTTC.

The V call is TRBV5-1, the J call TRBJ2-5, with D possibly matching TRBD2 (5 bases). CDR3 length equals 13 residues. Germline CDR1 and CDR2: SGHRS and YFSETQ. V lost 7 bases and J 4 bases, leaving 14 bases between the germline ends. CDR3 in DNA: TGCGCCAGCGGGCCGGACTTGGCAGAGACCCAGTACTTC. This encodes CASGPDLAETQYF.

The V call is TRBV6-5, the J call TRBJ1-2, with unresolved D. Trimming removed 5 bases at V and 6 bases at J, with 19 bases between. Germline V CDR1 and CDR2: MNHEY, SVGAGI. The CDR3 is 15 residues long. The CDR3 DNA reads as TGTGCCAGCAGTCACCTCGCGGGGTCGGAGAATGGCTACACCTTC. Protein: CASSHLAGSENGYTF.

The table lists this clone with a count of one. This chain uses TRBV6-5 with TRBJ2-7; TRBD1 aligns across 12 bases. Trimming took 6 bases from V and 6 from J; bases not matched to a gene: 9. The CDR3 extends over 15 amino acids. The germline gives CDR1 MNHEY, CDR2 SVGAGI. CDR3 DNA: TGTGCCAGCAGCAAGAGCCGGGACAGGGGGCGCGAGCAGTACTTC. It translates to CASSKSRDRGREQYF.

The V call is TRBV4-2, the J call TRBJ2-7, with 9 bases lining up with TRBD1. Trimming took 4 bases from V and 5 from J; bases not matched to a gene: 9. The CDR3 loop spans 15 amino acids. CDR1 is LGHNA and CDR2 is YNFKEQ in the germline V gene. The CDR3 DNA reads as TGTGCCAGCAGCCTAAGGAGCGGGACAGGGCACGAGCAGTACTTC. It translates to CASSLRSGTGHEQYF.

The chain employs TRBV19 and TRBJ1-5; 7 nucleotides line up with TRBD1. This CDR3 is 13 amino acids long. After removal of 5 bases from V and 5 bases from J, the junction contained 3 bases not matched to a gene. Germline V gene lookup returns CDR1 LNHDA and CDR2 SQIVND (reference sequence). CDR3 bases: TGTGCCAGTAGTGCTGACAGGGATCAGCCCCAGCATTTT. As protein: CASSADRDQPQHF.

This chain connects TRBV6-5 to TRBJ2-5, with D perhaps TRBD1 (6 bases). The germline V gene encodes CDR1 MNHEY and CDR2 SVGAGI. V lost 4 bases to trimming and J lost 2 bases, with 11 bases between them. The CDR3 runs to 14 residues. In DNA, the CDR3 is TGTGCCAGCAGTTTCAGGGGATCTCAAGAGACCCAGTACTTC. Amino acid sequence: CASSFRGSQETQYF.

The chain uses TRBV19 and TRBJ1-2; D not certain. Germline values: CDR1 LNHDA, CDR2 SQIVND (reference sequence). Trimming pared 3 bases from V and 0 bases from J, leaving 14 bases between. The CDR3 extends over 16 amino acids. CDR3: CASSMWAAQTNYGYTF. The CDR3, as DNA: TGTGCCAGTAGTATGTGGGCAGCCCAAACTAACTATGGCTACACCTTC.

This clone turned up a few times. The rearrangement uses TRBV6-5 and TRBJ1-1; 11 bases map to TRBD1. Looked up from germline, CDR1 is MNHEY and CDR2 is SVGAGI. Losses at the gene ends were 6 bases for V and 6 bases for J; bases not matched to a gene: 9. The CDR3 runs 15 residues. CDR3 region: CASRPPGTGGPEAFF. The CDR3 coding sequence is TGTGCCAGCAGGCCCCCGGGGACAGGGGGTCCTGAAGCTTTCTTT.

V is TRBV30 and J is TRBJ2-7; D is undetermined. There are 13 residues in the CDR3. V lost 4 bases, J lost 5 bases, and 15 bases lay in between. The germline V gene has CDR1 GTSNPN and CDR2 SVGIG (reference sequence). The CDR3 spells CAWTPGFFHEQYF. As DNA, the CDR3 is TGTGCCTGGACCCCGGGTTTTTTCCACGAGCAGTACTTC.

The V call is TRBV4-2, the J call TRBJ2-4; the D is unclear. The germline gives CDR1 LGHNA, CDR2 YNFKEQ. The CDR3 contains 18 residues. The ends were cut back, 2 bases at V and 0 bases at J, with 17 bases in the middle. CDR3 DNA: TGTGCCAGCAGCCAACCCCTCCCGGAGATACTAGCCAAAAACATTCAGTACTTC. Translating gives CASSQPLPEILAKNIQYF.

V and J are TRBV27 and TRBJ2-7; 8 bases match TRBD1. The length of the CDR3 is 14 residues. The germline V gene encodes CDR1 MNHEY and CDR2 SMNVEV (reference sequence). V lost 5 bases and J lost 2; bases outside the gene matches: 5. CDR3: CASSLRTGPYEQYF. The CDR3 DNA reads as TGTGCCAGCAGTCTTCGGACAGGGCCCTACGAGCAGTACTTC.